The next 3 T cell receptor beta chains were all read from a single sample in a study of blood T cells in healthy people across ages. Next came a second PCR, run for about 7 to 12 cycles, which used a sample-barcoded 5' primer along with a J-beta primer mix. Using its own MiXCR run on the 5' RACE reads, TCRdb lists one record per CDR3 protein. The profile shows around 320,000 distinct CDR3 sequences, 25% to 30% of them singletons. The sample consisted of blood. Receptor source: a woman in her seventies in good health.

The CDR3 loop is CASSLAQGANTEAFF. Written as DNA, the CDR3 is TGTGCCAGCAGCTTAGCTCAGGGAGCGAACACTGAAGCTTTCTTT. The rearrangement links TRBV11-1 to TRBJ1-1, with D tentatively TRBD1 (5 bases). Trimming removed 0 bases at V and 1 base at J, with 9 bases between. CDR3 length: 15 amino acids. The germline CDR1 and CDR2 sequences are SGHAT and FQDESV (reference sequence).

DNA for the CDR3: TGTGCCAGCGCTAGGGACTACGGCACCGGGGAGCTGTTTTTT. Translated: CASARDYGTGELFF. The chain joins TRBV7-2 to TRBJ2-2, with TRBD2 identical over 7 bases. V shed 8 bases, J shed 4 bases, and the junction held 7 bases outside the gene matches. Germline V CDR1 and CDR2: SGHTA, FQGNSA. The CDR3 is 14 amino acids. The full variable domain, in which reference TRBV7-2 and TRBJ2-2 provide the parts outside the CDR3, is GAGVSQSPSNKVTEKGKDVELRCDPISGHTALYWYRQSLGQGLEFLIYFQGNSAPDKSGLPSDRFSAERTGGSVSTLTIQRTQQEDSAVYLCASARDYGTGELFFGEGSRLTVL.

About this clonotype: The junction does not match germline at one end; this may be a read error. This chain connects TRBV18 to TRBJ2-5; 12 nucleotides line up with TRBD2. The J call may not be correct, given that the DNA end is closer to TRBJ2-1. Germline CDR1 reads KGHSH; CDR2 reads LQKENI. This CDR3 has 16 residues. CDR3 bases: TGTGCCAGCTCACCACCTCTAGCGGGAGGGCGCAATGAACAGTTCTTC. Amino acid sequence: CASSPPLAGGRNEQFF.